This T cell receptor beta chain was documented in a study of Ad26.COV2.S vaccination and SARS-CoV-2 variants. Treatment specified: about 20 received Ad26.COV2.S at low or high dose, single or two shots; about 5 received placebo; per-sample allocation not given. Day 63 after the first injection of vaccine or placebo was the sampling time. SARS-CoV-2 spike from the Wuhan strain was encoded by the vaccine, an Ad26 vector. This clone appeared a single time. Assay: immunoSEQ multiplex PCR; the TCRdb copy retains only in-frame clones and omits some. The table records around 420,000 clones, 70% to 90% of them present only once. Per the germline V gene, CDR1 is MNHEY and CDR2 is SVGAGI. V was clipped by 5 bases and J by 2 bases, with 6 bases between them. The CDR3 has 12 amino acids.

The chain carries TRBV6-5 and TRBJ1-2; no definite D call. The source of this sequence is a person aged 18-65 years who received the Ad26.COV2.S COVID-19 vaccine or a placebo. Sequenced material: peripheral blood, taken in a trial of Ad26.COV2.S vaccine versus placebo. DNA for the CDR3: TGTGCCAGCAGTCTGGGGAACTATGGCTACACCTTC. It specifies CASSLGNYGYTF.